Included here is one T cell receptor (beta chain) sequence, with context. The antigen is not known. The PCR was carried out with 60 Vbeta primers and 13 Jbeta primers. Assay: immunoSEQ multiplex PCR; the TCRdb copy retains only in-frame clones and omits some. The table has about 160,000 clones, around 84% seen once. The data were obtained in a study of cytomegalovirus exposure and HLA in healthy donors. Background on the study: Earlier results showed 90 million to 120 million unique TCR beta sequences derived from approximately 180 million T cells.

Germline V gene data show CDR1 as SGHRS and CDR2 as YFSETQ. This CDR3 is built from 13 residues. Trimming left V 1 base short and J 6 bases short, with 9 bases between. Study-wide results and caveats: There were reportedly fewer N-insertions in an Asian-associated ancestry cluster than the approximately 630-donor mean, in a later analysis.

The chain uses TRBV5-1 and TRBJ2-3; D is undetermined. The sequenced material came from PBMCs. The sequence came from a man aged 18 to 30 in good health and CMV-seropositive. CDR3 sequence: CASSLSTADTQYF. The DNA for the CDR3 is TGCGCCAGCAGCTTGTCGACTGCGGATACGCAGTATTTT. Together with reference TRBV5-1 and TRBJ2-3, the CDR3 gives the full variable domain: KAGVTQTPRYLIKTRGQQVTLSCSPISGHRSVSWYQQTPGQGLQFLFEYFSETQRNKGNFPGRFSGRQFSNSRSEMNVSTLELGDSALYLCASSLSTADTQYFGPGTRLTVL.